One and the same sample provided the 8 T cell receptor beta chains below, sequenced in a study of response to subunit inactivated influenza vaccine. TCRdb itself ran the RT-PCR reads through MiXCR, one entry per CDR3 protein. The sample records about 500,000 distinct CDR3 sequences, about 15% being singletons. Sequenced material: CD4+ T cells sorted from PBMCs, taken around 25 months after vaccination. The source is a man aged 50 to 69 who received an inactivated influenza vaccine.

This rearrangement joins TRBV6-1 to TRBJ1-1; the D is unclear. Trimming took off 5 bases at V and 2 bases at J, with 12 bases between the two ends. This CDR3 comprises 14 residues. Germline CDR1 is MNHNS and CDR2 is SASEGT. CDR3: CASSPWISNTEAFF. CDR3 DNA: TGTGCCAGCAGTCCCTGGATCTCTAACACTGAAGCTTTCTTT.

This chain connects TRBV20-1 to TRBJ1-5, with 9 nucleotides matching TRBD1. V lost 2 bases to trimming and J lost 4 bases; unmatched junction nucleotides: 3. The CDR3 length is 14 residues. The germline V gene encodes CDR1 DFQATT and CDR2 SNEGSKA (reference sequence). In nucleotides, the CDR3 is TGCAGTGCTAGACTAGACAGGGGGAATCAGCCCCAGCATTTT. Translated: CSARLDRGNQPQHF.

The chain carries TRBV6-1 and TRBJ1-4; tentative D call: TRBD1 (5 bases). This CDR3 has 13 amino acids. V dropped 6 bases and J dropped 4 bases, with 9 bases sitting between them. Germline CDR1 reads MNHNS; CDR2 reads SASEGT. The CDR3 loop is CASRTVGNEKLFF. The CDR3 coding sequence is TGTGCCAGCAGGACAGTTGGTAATGAAAAACTGTTTTTT.

This clonotype showed up just a few times. The V gene is TRBV24-1, the J gene TRBJ2-1; 13 nucleotides agree with TRBD2. V was pared by 3 bases and J by 1 base, with 8 bases of the junction left unmatched. Germline V gene sequence: CDR1 KGHDR, CDR2 SFDVKD. The CDR3 runs 19 residues. The CDR3 bases are TGTGCCACCAGTGATCCCCGGACTAGCGGGGGCCCGTCCTACAATGAGCAGTTCTTC. Translated, it gives CATSDPRTSGGPSYNEQFF.

As to this clonotype: An end of the junction does not agree with germline; a read error may underlie this. The chain uses TRBV10-3 and TRBJ2-2; no reliable D call. The CDR3 loop spans 19 amino acids. Germline-derived CDR1 and CDR2 are ENHRY and SYGVKD. The CDR3 region is CAISKSILSALANTGELFF. CDR3 bases: TGTGCCATCAGTAAGTCAATCCTCTCCGCACTCGCGAACACCGGGGAGCTGTTTTTT.

This clonotype was counted only a few times. The chain is built from TRBV28 and TRBJ2-5, with unresolved D. This CDR3 contains 14 residues. Looked up from germline, CDR1 is MDHEN and CDR2 is SYDVKM. V dropped 3 bases and J dropped 5 bases, with 13 bases sitting between them. CDR3 protein: CASSLRPSRETQYF. CDR3 bases: TGTGCCAGCAGTTTGCGGCCCAGTCGGGAGACCCAGTACTTC.

The chain recombines TRBV4-3 with TRBJ2-3; D might be TRBD2 (5 bases). The CDR3 spans 15 residues. CDR1 and CDR2 from the germline V gene are LGHNA and YSLEER. V was cut by 1 base and J by 3 bases, with 11 bases left in between. The CDR3 nucleotides read TGCGCCAGCAGCCAAGGGACCCGGGGTACAGATACGCAGTATTTT. It is translated as CASSQGTRGTDTQYF.

The chain combines TRBV24-1 with TRBJ1-2, with D uncertain. Looked up from germline, CDR1 is KGHDR and CDR2 is SFDVKD. This CDR3 is 12 amino acids long. Trimming removed 9 bases from V and 4 bases from J, with 11 bases in between. As DNA, the CDR3 is TGTGCCACCGCGAGTGAAGGCTATGGCTACACCTTC. Protein sequence: CATASEGYGYTF.